Sequencing of this TCR beta chain was carried out in a study of graft-versus-host responses after intestinal transplantation. V gave up 0 bases and J gave up 4 bases, with 15 bases separating them. There are 16 residues in the CDR3. Germline assignment: CDR1 MNHNS and CDR2 SASEGT. The repertoire was sequenced with immunoSEQ multiplex PCR; TCRdb's copy has only in-frame clones and lacks some. The table lists under 140,000 clones, about 93% of them singletons. This clone was recorded once. Its antigen is undetermined. The genes are TRBV6-1 and TRBJ1-1; D is possibly TRBD1 (5 bases). The TCR originated in a human donor who received an intestinal transplant. The sequencing used unstimulated CD8+ T cells sorted from spleen or lymph node cells, collected before intestinal transplant. CDR3 in amino acids: CASSEAGPGMATEAFF. The CDR3 DNA is TGTGCCAGCAGTGAAGCGGGTCCAGGGATGGCCACTGAAGCTTTCTTT.